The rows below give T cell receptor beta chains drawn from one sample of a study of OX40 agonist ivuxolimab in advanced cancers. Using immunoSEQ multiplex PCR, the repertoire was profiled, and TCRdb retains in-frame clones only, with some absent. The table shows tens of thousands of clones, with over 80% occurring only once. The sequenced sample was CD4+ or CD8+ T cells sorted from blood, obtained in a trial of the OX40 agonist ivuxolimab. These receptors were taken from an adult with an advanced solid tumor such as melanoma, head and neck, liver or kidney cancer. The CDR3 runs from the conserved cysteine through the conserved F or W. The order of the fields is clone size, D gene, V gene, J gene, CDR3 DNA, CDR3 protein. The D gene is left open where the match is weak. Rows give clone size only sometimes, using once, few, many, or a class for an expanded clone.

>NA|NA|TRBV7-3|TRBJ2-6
TGTGCCAGCAGCTTAAATGGTGGGGCCAACGTCCTGACTTTC
CASSLNGGANVLTF
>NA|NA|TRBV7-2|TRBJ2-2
TGTGCCAGCAGCACACAGGGAACCGGGGAGCTGTTTTTT
CASSTQGTGELFF
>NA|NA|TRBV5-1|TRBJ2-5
TGCGCCAGCAGCCCAGACAGCCACCAAGAGACCCAGTACTTC
CASSPDSHQETQYF
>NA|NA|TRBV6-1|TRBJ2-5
TGTGCCAGCAGTGAAGCGCTGGGACTGGGCGAGACCCAGTACTTC
CASSEALGLGETQYF
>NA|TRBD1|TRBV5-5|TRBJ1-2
TGTGCCAGCAGCCTGGGACAGGGGCGCTACTATGGCTACACCTTC
CASSLGQGRYYGYTF
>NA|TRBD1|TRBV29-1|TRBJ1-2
TGCAGCGTTATGCCACGGGACAGGGGGATCGGCTACACCTTC
CSVMPRDRGIGYTF
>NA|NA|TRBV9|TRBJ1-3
TGTGCCAGCAGCCCCAAGACGGAGTCTGGAAACACCATATATTTT
CASSPKTESGNTIYF
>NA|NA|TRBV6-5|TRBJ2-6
TGTGCCAGCAGTTACTCGAGACCCTCTGGGGCCAACGTCCTGACTTTC
CASSYSRPSGANVLTF
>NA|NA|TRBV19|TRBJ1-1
TGTGCCAGTAGTACCAATAAGCAGGGTACGAACACTGAAGCTTTCTTT
CASSTNKQGTNTEAFF
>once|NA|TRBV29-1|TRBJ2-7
TGCAGCGGGGGGCGTAACTCCTACGAGCAGTACTTC
CSGGRNSYEQYF
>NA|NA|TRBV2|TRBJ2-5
TGTGCCAGCAGCCGGGGAGAGACCCAGTACTTC
CASSRGETQYF
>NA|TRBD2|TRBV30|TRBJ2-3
TGTGCCTGGAGTCCAGCGGGAGGGAGAGGTGATACGCAGTATTTT
CAWSPAGGRGDTQYF
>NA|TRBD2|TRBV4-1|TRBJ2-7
TGCGCCAGCAGCCAAAAAACTAGCGGGGGTATTGGCGAGCAGTACTTC
CASSQKTSGGIGEQYF
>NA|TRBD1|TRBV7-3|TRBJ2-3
TGTGCCAGCAGCTGGGGACAGGCAGATACGCAGTATTTT
CASSWGQADTQYF
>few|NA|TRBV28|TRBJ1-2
TGTGCCAGTTACCCCATCGGCGCTGCGACGGGTGGCTACACCTTC
CASYPIGAATGGYTF
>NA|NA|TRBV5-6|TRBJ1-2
TGTGCCAGCAGCGACAGAGACTATGGCTACACCTTC
CASSDRDYGYTF
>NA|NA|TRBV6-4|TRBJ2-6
TGTGCCAGCAGCGTAAATCTAGATTCTGGGGCCAACGTCCTGACTTTC
CASSVNLDSGANVLTF
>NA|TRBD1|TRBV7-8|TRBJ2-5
TGTGCCAGCAGCTTAGATGGGACAGGGGGGACCCAGTACTTC
CASSLDGTGGTQYF
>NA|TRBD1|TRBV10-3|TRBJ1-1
TGTGCCATCAGTGGTGGACAGGGCACCACTGAAGCTTTCTTT
CAISGGQGTTEAFF
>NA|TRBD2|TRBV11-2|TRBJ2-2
TGTGCCAGCAACCGAGCGGGGGGGCCGAACACCGGGGAGCTGTTTTTT
CASNRAGGPNTGELFF
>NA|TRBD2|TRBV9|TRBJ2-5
TGTGCCAGCAGCGTAGGAGGTAGCGGGAGTGGTTGGGAGACCCAGTACTTC
CASSVGGSGSGWETQYF
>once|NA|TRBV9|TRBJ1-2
TGTGCCAGCAGCGTAGGCAGTGCTAACTATGGCTACACCTTC
CASSVGSANYGYTF
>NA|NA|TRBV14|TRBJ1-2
TGTGCCAGCAGCCATGTACAGGCTACAAGCTACACCTTC
CASSHVQATSYTF
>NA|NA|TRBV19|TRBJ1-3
TGTGCCAGTACTCATATCTCGGGTAGGGCTGGAAACACCATATATTTT
CASTHISGRAGNTIYF
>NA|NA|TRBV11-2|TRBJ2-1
TGTGCCAGCAGCTTTCCCCTCAATGAGCAGTTCTTC
CASSFPLNEQFF
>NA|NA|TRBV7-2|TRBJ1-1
TGTGCCAGCAGCCCTGAGACAGCCCTGAGGACTGAAGCTTTCTTT
CASSPETALRTEAFF
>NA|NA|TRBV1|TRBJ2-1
TGCACCAGCAGCCAAAGGAGGGGCGGGGAGGTTTTGAATGAGCAGTTCTTC
CTSSQRRGGEVLNEQFF